This T cell receptor (beta chain) was sequenced for a study of cytomegalovirus exposure and HLA in healthy donors. Study-wide points: TRBV6-2, TRBV6-3 and other indistinguishable V segments were excluded.

The PCR employed 60 Vbeta primers together with 13 Jbeta primers. Authors' processing steps: Among the unique TCR beta chains that a later analysis counted, 75 million to 85 million in all, approximately 12 million were shared. This table comes from immunoSEQ multiplex PCR, and its TCRdb copy is limited to in-frame clones, with some not included. V and J calls and clone size are given by that table; D and trimming were obtained from the DNA. Found here are 95,000 to 150,000 clones, approximately 80% of them singletons; the top ten hold 2.5% to 3.5%. Points on this clone: The target antigen is unknown.

The CDR3 loop spans 12 amino acids. CDR1 is MNHNS and CDR2 is SASEGT in the germline V gene. V gave up 5 bases and J gave up 2 bases, with 6 bases separating them. The sample was PBMCs. V and J are TRBV6-1 and TRBJ1-2; unclear D gene. The source of this sequence is a woman in her thirties or forties in good health and CMV-seropositive. The CDR3 DNA follows: TGTGCCAGCAGTTTACAGAACTATGGCTACACCTTC. It specifies CASSLQNYGYTF.